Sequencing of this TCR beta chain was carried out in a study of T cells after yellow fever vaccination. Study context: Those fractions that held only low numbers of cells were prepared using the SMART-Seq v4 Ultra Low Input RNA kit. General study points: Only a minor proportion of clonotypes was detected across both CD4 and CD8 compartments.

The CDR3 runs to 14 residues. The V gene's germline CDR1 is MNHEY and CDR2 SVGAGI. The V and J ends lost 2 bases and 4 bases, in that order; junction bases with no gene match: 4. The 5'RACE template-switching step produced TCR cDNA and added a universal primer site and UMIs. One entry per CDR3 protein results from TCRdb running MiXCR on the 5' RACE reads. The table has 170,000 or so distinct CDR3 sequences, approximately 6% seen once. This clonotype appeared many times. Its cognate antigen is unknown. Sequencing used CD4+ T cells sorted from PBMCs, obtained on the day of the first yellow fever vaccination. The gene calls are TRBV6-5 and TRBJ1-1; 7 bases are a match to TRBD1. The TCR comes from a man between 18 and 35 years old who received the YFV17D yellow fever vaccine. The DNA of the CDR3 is TGTGCCAGCAGTTACAGCAGGGGGTTCACTGAAGCTTTCTTT. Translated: CASSYSRGFTEAFF.